The 14 T cell receptor beta chains presented below share a single source sample, sequenced in a study of vaccination and CD4 T cells after COVID-19 (dated by TCRdb to between 2021 and 2023). The method behind the library was PCR. The sequencer listed for this sample is Illumina iSeq 100. TCR sequencing of DNA from cultured CD4+ T cells used the Oncomine TCR Beta short-read assay at the Johns Hopkins FTIC core. The public reads were run again by TCRdb, first through fastp at Q25 and then through MiXCR, and only productive beta chains were kept. Each entry merges the rows of one CDR3 protein and shows their most common DNA and genes. This sample lists over 15,000 distinct CDR3 sequences; 43% were detected once. The ten biggest clones cover approximately 7% of the sample. Their recognized antigens are unknown. The meaning of the sample's treatment or condition label: approximately nine-day PBMC culture with coronavirus spike peptide pools or control peptides (ViraFEST assay).

Sequencing was performed on CD4+ T cells from blood, cultured in vitro, taken after SARS-CoV-2 vaccination. The origin of the receptors is a human donor who had recovered from COVID-19.

This clonotype occurred a few times. This chain links TRBV27 with TRBJ1-2; 9 bases align to TRBD1. Losses at the gene ends were 6 bases for V and 6 bases for J; bases not matched to a gene: 8. Germline loops: CDR1 MNHEY, CDR2 SMNVEV (reference sequence). The CDR3 extends over 14 amino acids. CDR3: CASRTGQGGDGYTF. DNA for the CDR3: TGTGCCAGCAGGACGGGACAGGGTGGTGATGGCTACACCTTC.

This clonotype occurred a few times. V is TRBV24-1 and J is TRBJ2-5, with D perhaps matching TRBD2 (9 bases). The CDR3 is 19 residues long. Trimming left V 1 base short and J 4 bases short, with 24 bases between. From germline, CDR1 is KGHDR and CDR2 SFDVKD. The CDR3 is CATSDLRRGGQGAGETQYF. The CDR3 DNA sequence: TGTGCCACCAGTGATTTACGGCGGGGGGGGCAGGGGGCAGGAGAGACCCAGTACTTC.

The rearrangement uses TRBV19 and TRBJ1-3; 7 bases fit TRBD1. Germline V gene sequence: CDR1 LNHDA, CDR2 SQIVND (reference sequence). Unmatched junction bases numbered 3, after V lost 5 bases and J lost 2 bases. The CDR3 totals 14 residues. The CDR3 region is CASSAGTAGNTIYF. The CDR3 bases are TGTGCCAGTAGTGCCGGGACAGCTGGAAACACCATATATTTT.

The CDR3 protein is CASGQFSSRSNTGELFF. The CDR3, as DNA: TGTGCCAGCGGTCAGTTCTCGTCGCGGTCGAACACCGGGGAGCTGTTTTTT. This chain joins TRBV7-6 and TRBJ2-2, with D uncertain. Trimming shortened V by 8 bases and J by 0 bases, and 19 bases separated the two germline ends. The length of the CDR3 is 17 residues. In germline, CDR1 is SGHVS, CDR2 FNYEAQ.

A single count supports this clonotype. The gene calls are TRBV28 and TRBJ2-6; D is unclear. CDR1 and CDR2 (germline): MDHEN, SYDVKM. The length of the CDR3 is 18 residues. The V end lost 4 bases, the J end lost 1 base, and 17 bases lay between the germline ends. CDR3 in amino acids: CASSSRLRLWSGANVLTF. CDR3 in DNA: TGTGCCAGCAGTTCTCGGCTGAGGTTGTGGTCTGGGGCCAACGTCCTGACTTTC. Full variable domain (remainder filled in from reference TRBV28 and TRBJ2-6): DVKVTQSSRYLVKRTGEKVFLECVQDMDHENMFWYRQDPGLGLRLIYFSYDVKMKEKGDIPEGYSVSREKKERFSLILESASTNQTSMYLCASSSRLRLWSGANVLTFGAGSRLTVL.

This clonotype was observed a handful of times. This rearrangement joins TRBV20-1 to TRBJ2-7, with D hard to call. V gave up 2 bases and J gave up 4 bases, with 9 bases separating them. The length of the CDR3 is 12 residues. Germline CDR1 reads DFQATT; CDR2 reads SNEGSKA (reference sequence). The CDR3 region has the DNA TGCAGTGCTAGACCAGACTCTTACGAGCAGTACTTC. Amino acid sequence: CSARPDSYEQYF.

The V gene is TRBV30, the J gene TRBJ1-1; tentative D call: TRBD1 (6 bases). There are 14 residues in the CDR3. Trimming stripped 2 bases from V and 6 bases from J, with 16 bases between. Per germline, CDR1 GTSNPN and CDR2 SVGIG (reference sequence). CDR3 amino acids: CAWSRVGGEAEAFF. CDR3 nucleotides: TGTGCCTGGAGTAGAGTGGGGGGCGAGGCTGAAGCTTTCTTT.

The chain combines TRBV20-1 with TRBJ2-3; TRBD2 matches 9 bases. The V gene's germline CDR1 is DFQATT and CDR2 SNEGSKA (reference sequence). V was pared by 8 bases and J by 8 bases, with 14 bases of the junction left unmatched. The CDR3 extends over 14 amino acids. CDR3 nucleotides: TGCAGTTTGGGCCTAGCGGGACCGTTGGGTACGCAGTATTTT. It is translated as CSLGLAGPLGTQYF.

V is TRBV7-9 and J is TRBJ2-1; D is uncertain. Trimming removed 1 base at V and 4 bases at J, with 5 bases between. From germline, CDR1 is SEHNR and CDR2 FQNEAQ (reference sequence). This CDR3 contains 13 residues. The CDR3 DNA is TGTGCCAGCAGCTTAGGCCAGTACAATGAGCAGTTCTTC. Translated, it gives CASSLGQYNEQFF.

By sample fraction, this clonotype is medium-sized. This CDR3 is CASSLARGPRGYTF. CDR3 nucleotides: TGTGCCAGCAGTTTGGCCAGGGGGCCTCGTGGCTACACCTTC. V and J are TRBV12-3 or TRBV12-4 and TRBJ1-2; 8 nucleotides line up with TRBD1. The CDR3 spans 14 residues. Trimming cost V 3 bases and J 7 bases; bases outside gene matches: 7.

This clonotype was observed a handful of times. The chain joins TRBV27 to TRBJ1-2; D is uncertain. V lost 2 bases, J lost 1 base, and 8 bases lay in between. The CDR3 sequence is 14 residues long. The germline CDR1 and CDR2 sequences are MNHEY and SMNVEV (reference sequence). The CDR3 region is CASSLTALNYGYTF. Written as DNA, the CDR3 is TGTGCCAGCAGTTTAACTGCTCTTAACTATGGCTACACCTTC.

CDR3 bases: TGCAGTGCTAGAGATCCTCAGGGGCAAGAGACCCAGTACTTC. Residues: CSARDPQGQETQYF. The chain employs TRBV20-1 and TRBJ2-5; possible D gene TRBD1, 6 bases. V was clipped by 0 bases and J by 2 bases, with 10 bases between them. Looked up from germline, CDR1 is DFQATT and CDR2 is SNEGSKA (reference sequence). CDR3 length: 14 residues.

This chain connects TRBV6-5 to TRBJ2-7, with D perhaps being TRBD1 or TRBD2 (5 bases each). Trimming left V 2 bases short and J 1 base short, with 12 bases between. CDR3 length equals 15 residues. Germline lookup yields CDR1 MNHEY and CDR2 SVGAGI. The CDR3, as DNA: TGTGCCAGCAGTTACAGGGGAGATGCGTCCTACGAGCAGTACTTC. Protein: CASSYRGDASYEQYF.

This clonotype was seen more than once but under ten times. V is TRBV20-1 and J is TRBJ2-2; 11 positions agree with TRBD1. V shed 4 bases and J 5 bases; nucleotides not matched to a gene: 6. This CDR3 has 15 amino acids. Germline V gene sequence: CDR1 DFQATT, CDR2 SNEGSKA (reference sequence). DNA for the CDR3: TGCAGTGCTACTATCCGGGACAGGGGGACCGGGGAGCTGTTTTTT. This sequence encodes CSATIRDRGTGELFF.